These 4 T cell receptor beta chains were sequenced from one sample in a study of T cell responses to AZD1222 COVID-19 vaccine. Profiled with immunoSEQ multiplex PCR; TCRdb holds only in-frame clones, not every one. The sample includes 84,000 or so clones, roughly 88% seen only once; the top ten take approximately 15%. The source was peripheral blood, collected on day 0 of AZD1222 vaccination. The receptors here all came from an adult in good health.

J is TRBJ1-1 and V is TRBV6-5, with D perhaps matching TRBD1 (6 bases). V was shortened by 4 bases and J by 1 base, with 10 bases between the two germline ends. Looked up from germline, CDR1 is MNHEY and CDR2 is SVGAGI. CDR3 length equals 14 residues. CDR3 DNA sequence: TGTGCCAGCAGTTTCACAGGGCCGAACACTGAAGCTTTCTTT. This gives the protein CASSFTGPNTEAFF.

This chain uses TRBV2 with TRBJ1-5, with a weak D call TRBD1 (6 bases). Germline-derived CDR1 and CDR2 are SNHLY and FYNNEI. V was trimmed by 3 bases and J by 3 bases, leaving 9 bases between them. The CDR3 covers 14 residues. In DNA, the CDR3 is TGTGCCAGCAGTGATAACAGGGACAATCAGCCCCAGCATTTT. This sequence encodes CASSDNRDNQPQHF.

The CDR3 is CVLQGNAYEQYF. CDR3 DNA sequence: TGTGTTTTGCAAGGGAATGCGTACGAGCAGTACTTC. The chain joins TRBV21-1 to TRBJ2-7. TRBV21-1 is deemed a pseudogene. The CDR3 consists of 12 residues.

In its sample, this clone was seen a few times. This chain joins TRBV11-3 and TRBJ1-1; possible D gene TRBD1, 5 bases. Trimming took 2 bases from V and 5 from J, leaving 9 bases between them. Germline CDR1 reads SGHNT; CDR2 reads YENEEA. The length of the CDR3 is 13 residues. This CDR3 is CASSLRGVTEAFF. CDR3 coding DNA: TGTGCCAGCAGCTTAAGAGGGGTTACTGAAGCTTTCTTT.